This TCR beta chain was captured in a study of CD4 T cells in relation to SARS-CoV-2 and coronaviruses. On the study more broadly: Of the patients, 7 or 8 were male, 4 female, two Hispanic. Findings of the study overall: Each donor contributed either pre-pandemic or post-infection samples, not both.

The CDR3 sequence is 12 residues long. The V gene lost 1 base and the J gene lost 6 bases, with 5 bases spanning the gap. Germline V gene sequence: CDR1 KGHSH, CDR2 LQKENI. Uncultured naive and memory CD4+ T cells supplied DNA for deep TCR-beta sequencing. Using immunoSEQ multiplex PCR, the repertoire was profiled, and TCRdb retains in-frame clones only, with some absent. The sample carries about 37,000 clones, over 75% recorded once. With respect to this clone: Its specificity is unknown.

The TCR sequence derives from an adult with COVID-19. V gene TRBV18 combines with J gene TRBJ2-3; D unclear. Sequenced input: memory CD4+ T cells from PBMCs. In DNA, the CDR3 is TGTGCCAGCTCACCACAAATGGATACGCAGTATTTT. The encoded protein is CASSPQMDTQYF.